This T cell receptor (beta chain) appears in the sequencing data of a study of cytomegalovirus exposure and HLA in healthy donors. Overall study context: Earlier work reported 95 million to 130 million unique TCR beta sequences from roughly 180 million T cells.

Regarding the study as a whole: Analyzed later, most CMV-associated TCR beta chains appeared HLA-restricted. When the data were analyzed later, several of the most significant clusters appeared to be linked to common viral pathogens. Reported findings show TCR beta sequences accurately forecast HLA-A and HLA-B alleles in most subjects.

A note on this clone: Its specificity is not known.

Trimming at V came to 6 bases and at J to 5 bases, leaving 15 bases not matched to a gene. Germline CDR1 and CDR2: MRHNA and SNTAGT. The CDR3 is made up of 16 amino acids. Both 60 Vbeta primers and 13 Jbeta primers went into the PCR. Data came from immunoSEQ multiplex PCR; TCRdb stores just in-frame clones and leaves some out. The profile shows 110,000 to 150,000 clones, 60% to 80% of them singletons. The source is a male donor in good health and CMV-seronegative. Sequencing used PBMCs. The J gene is TRBJ2-5, the V gene TRBV6-4; 7 nucleotides line up with TRBD1. CDR3 sequence (DNA): TGTGCCAGCAGGCCACCTAGGGGGCGAGAATCGGAGACCCAGTACTTC. Translating it yields CASRPPRGRESETQYF.